The following is a TCR beta chain sequence with its context. Its antigen is unknown. The data were taken from a study of T-cell memory formation after mild COVID-19. Study-level points and caveats: In pre-infection memory, a portion of responding clones appeared, which suggested that cross-reactive memory joined. Clones contracting across day 15 to 85 had a balanced CD4/CD8 profile; later expanding clones leaned CD4+. Confirmation was lacking for SARS-CoV-2 specificity of second-wave clones that peaked on day 37.

TCR alpha and TCR beta cDNA libraries carrying sample barcodes and UMIs came from 5'RACE with constant-segment primers. TCRdb passed the 5' RACE reads through MiXCR, listing each CDR3 protein once. The table includes 450,000 to 700,000 distinct CDR3 sequences, about 20% detected once. The germline V gene has CDR1 MNHEY and CDR2 SVGAGI. Germline trimming cut 5 bases from V and 3 bases from J; bases unmatched to any gene: 2. CDR3 length equals 13 residues. What was sequenced was PBMCs or a T cell subset sorted from them (not recorded which). This clonotype was sampled from an adult woman who had mild COVID-19 (a few samples of this study predate the infection). Cell type and time point are not known. The chain combines TRBV6-5 with TRBJ2-5; 8 positions match TRBD1. CDR3 nucleotide sequence: TGTGCCAGCAGTAAACAGGGGGAAGAGACCCAGTACTTC. Protein: CASSKQGEETQYF.